This T cell receptor beta chain was observed in a study of blood T cell repertoires in COVID-19. Study-level background: The analysed material was cDNA or gDNA that came from T cells, B-cell-depleted T cells, or PBMCs.

The germline V and J ends were trimmed by 3 bases and 4 bases, with 15 bases remaining between them. There are 14 residues in the CDR3. Germline V gives CDR1 DFQATT, CDR2 SNEGSKA (reference sequence). TCRdb's copy holds only in-frame clones and misses some; the assay was immunoSEQ multiplex PCR. This table holds 350,000 to 450,000 clones, under 90% found once. The recovered donors of Cohort 3 showed two negative PCRs, clearance, or symptom resolution. The sample taken for sequencing was PBMCs or T cells enriched from blood (not recorded which). The V call is TRBV20-1, the J call TRBJ1-2; D is uncertain. The clonotype comes from a woman aged 25 to 39 who had recovered from COVID-19. CDR3 region: CSASRFTAAYGYTF. The DNA for the CDR3 is TGCAGTGCTAGTCGGTTTACAGCTGCCTATGGCTACACCTTC.